One and the same sample provided the 20 T cell receptor beta chains below, sequenced in a study of blood T cells in healthy people across ages. Then a second PCR, running about 7 to 11 cycles, was carried out with a sample-barcoded 5' primer and a J-beta primer mix. MiXCR, run by TCRdb on the 5' RACE reads, gives a single entry per CDR3 protein. Of around 820,000 distinct CDR3 sequences listed, around 25% are singletons. Separately, the same data were catalogued under a study of T cells of mothers and their children.

The sample comprised blood. The source of these receptors is a boy younger than 18 in good health.

This clonotype appeared a few times. One junction end does not reproduce the germline sequence, and a read error may be involved. This chain links TRBV7-2 with TRBJ2-1, with 11 bases fitting TRBD2. The V gene's germline CDR1 is SGHTA and CDR2 FQGNSA. This CDR3 is 15 amino acids long. This CDR3 reads CASSLAGGLNNEQFF. The CDR3 DNA follows: TGTGCCAGCAGCCTAGCGGGAGGCCTCAACAATGAGCAGTTCTTC.

The chain carries TRBV5-1 and TRBJ2-1, with D unclear. The CDR3 contains 12 residues. Trimming left V 3 bases short and J 9 bases short, with 10 bases between. Germline V lookup: CDR1 SGHRS, CDR2 YFSETQ. DNA of the CDR3: TGCGCCAGCAGCTCGGAAGATTCTGAGCAGTTCTTC. Its protein is CASSSEDSEQFF.

The V gene is TRBV7-9, the J gene TRBJ2-5; no clear D gene. The J call may not be correct, given that the DNA end is closer to TRBJ2-1. Per germline, CDR1 SEHNR and CDR2 FQNEAQ (reference sequence). The CDR3 contains 12 residues. CDR3 bases: TGTGCCAGCACCACCGAGGCCTATGAGCAGTTCTTC. Translating it yields CASTTEAYEQFF.

This chain links TRBV6-2 or TRBV6-3 with TRBJ2-1; TRBD2 aligns across 9 bases. Looked up from germline, CDR1 is MNHEY and CDR2 is SVGEGT. The CDR3 consists of 17 residues. The V segment lost 2 bases and the J segment 11 bases; nucleotides outside the gene matches: 16. CDR3 region: CASSYAGGAASGTQQFF. In DNA form, the CDR3 reads TGTGCCAGCAGTTACGCCGGGGGGGCGGCTAGCGGGACGCAGCAGTTCTTC.

This clonotype has a handful of counts. The chain has TRBV6-5 and TRBJ1-4; D remains unclear. The germline V gene has CDR1 MNHEY and CDR2 SVGAGI. The CDR3 has 14 residues. The V gene lost 6 bases and the J gene lost 6 bases, with 14 bases spanning the gap. The CDR3 region is CASSPRLADEKLFF. CDR3 nucleotide sequence: TGTGCCAGCAGCCCCCGCCTGGCGGATGAAAAACTGTTTTTT.

The chain couples TRBV7-2 to TRBJ2-1; tentative D call: TRBD1 (5 bases). This CDR3 comprises 13 residues. V was trimmed by 2 bases and J by 6 bases, leaving 8 bases between them. CDR1 and CDR2 (germline): SGHTA, FQGNSA. The CDR3 DNA sequence: TGTGCCAGCAGCTTATCCCAGGGCAATGAGCAGTTCTTC. This translates into CASSLSQGNEQFF.

This clonotype was recorded a few times. The chain recombines TRBV6-4 with TRBJ2-5; D not certain. TRBJ2-1 matches the DNA end more closely, so the J call is doubtful. Germline V gene data show CDR1 as MRHNA and CDR2 as SNTAGT. The CDR3 sequence is 14 residues long. The CDR3 DNA follows: TGTGCCAGCAGTGAGGTCCATGGGTACAATGAGCAGTTCTTC. Protein: CASSEVHGYNEQFF.

This clonotype was seen only a few times. CDR3 nucleotide sequence: TGCGCCAGCAGCCAGGATGGAGGGTCCGCTCCTAACTATGGCTACACCTTC. Translation: CASSQDGGSAPNYGYTF. The genes are TRBV4-1 and TRBJ1-2; D is ambiguous. The CDR3 consists of 17 residues. Germline values: CDR1 MGHRA, CDR2 YSYEKL. V was pared by 3 bases and J by 0 bases, with 17 bases between.

The chain joins TRBV7-9 to TRBJ2-5; no clear D. Germline V CDR1 and CDR2: SEHNR, FQNEAQ (reference sequence). The V end lost 1 base, the J end lost 1 base, and 7 bases lay between the germline ends. The CDR3 has 14 residues. CDR3 in amino acids: CASSLDAFQETQYF. The CDR3 DNA reads as TGTGCCAGCAGCTTAGACGCTTTCCAAGAGACCCAGTACTTC.

This clonotype appeared a few times. The gene calls are TRBV9 and TRBJ2-2; D is possibly TRBD1 or TRBD2 (5 bases each). V lost 4 bases and J 2 bases, leaving 12 bases between the germline ends. The CDR3 is 15 amino acids. Germline CDR1 reads SGDLS; CDR2 reads YYNGEE. The CDR3 protein is CASSPRDGNTGELFF. The DNA for the CDR3 is TGTGCCAGCAGCCCACGGGACGGCAACACCGGGGAGCTGTTTTTT.

This clonotype was observed a handful of times. V gene TRBV20-1 combines with J gene TRBJ2-3; TRBD2 aligns across 8 bases. In germline, CDR1 is DFQATT, CDR2 SNEGSKA (reference sequence). After removal of 5 bases from V and 5 bases from J, the junction contained 12 bases not matched to a gene. The CDR3 totals 15 residues. CDR3 bases: TGCAGTGCTCCACCGTTGCGGGAGGACAGAGATACGCAGTATTTT. It specifies CSAPPLREDRDTQYF.

The chain carries TRBV29-1 and TRBJ2-1; D unresolved. V lost 4 bases to trimming and J lost 6 bases, with 10 bases between them. Germline-derived CDR1 and CDR2 are SQVTM and ANQGSEA. This CDR3 is built from 12 residues. CDR3 DNA: TGCAGCGTTGTGTCAGTAATCAATGAGCAGTTCTTC. Its translation is CSVVSVINEQFF.

This clonotype was detected a few times. V is TRBV29-1 and J is TRBJ1-2; the D is unclear. The length of the CDR3 is 15 residues. V dropped 4 bases and J dropped 3 bases, with 18 bases sitting between them. Looked up from germline, CDR1 is SQVTM and CDR2 is ANQGSEA. The CDR3 DNA reads as TGCAGCGTTGGGTCAGAGATCCTTCGGGACTATGGCTACACCTTC. This gives the protein CSVGSEILRDYGYTF.

The table lists this clonotype with a few counts. The chain recombines TRBV7-9 with TRBJ1-2; D is perhaps TRBD1 (6 bases). Between the trimmed V and J ends, which lost 5 bases and 0 bases, there was a span of 13 bases. The CDR3 contains 15 residues. Looked up from germline, CDR1 is SEHNR and CDR2 is FQNEAQ (reference sequence). As DNA, the CDR3 is TGTGCCAGCAGCCCTACAGGGACCGCTAACTATGGCTACACCTTC. This encodes CASSPTGTANYGYTF.

The rearrangement links TRBV20-1 to TRBJ2-7; TRBD2 matches at 9 bases. Germline CDR1 reads DFQATT; CDR2 reads SNEGSKA (reference sequence). The V segment lost 0 bases and the J segment 2 bases; nucleotides outside the gene matches: 5. This CDR3 comprises 15 residues. The CDR3 here is CSARDGSSGTYEQYF. DNA for the CDR3: TGCAGTGCTAGAGATGGTTCTAGCGGGACCTACGAGCAGTACTTC.

The chain is built from TRBV27 and TRBJ2-1, with D unclear. CDR3 length: 14 amino acids. Looked up from germline, CDR1 is MNHEY and CDR2 is SMNVEV (reference sequence). V lost 3 bases and J lost 3, with 9 bases in between. CDR3 amino acids: CASSFDLLYNEQFF. The CDR3 nucleotides read TGTGCCAGCAGTTTCGACCTTCTCTACAATGAGCAGTTCTTC.

This clonotype appeared many times. Here the CDR3 DNA reads TGCAGCGTTGTTTTTGGACTAGCGGACGAGCAGTACTTC. Translation: CSVVFGLADEQYF. This rearrangement joins TRBV29-1 to TRBJ2-7, with 10 bases that match TRBD2. The CDR3 has 13 residues. V lost 4 bases and J lost 5; bases outside the gene matches: 5. Germline CDR1 reads SQVTM; CDR2 reads ANQGSEA.

The chain has TRBV5-1 and TRBJ2-1, with D perhaps given as TRBD1 or TRBD2 (5 bases each). The CDR3 sequence is 14 residues long. V was cut by 7 bases and J by 6 bases, with 17 bases left in between. The germline V gene has CDR1 SGHRS and CDR2 YFSETQ. The CDR3 region is CASRRLGPSNEQFF. In nucleotides, the CDR3 is TGCGCCAGCCGCCGACTGGGACCCAGCAATGAGCAGTTCTTC.

The chain links TRBV7-2 to TRBJ1-4, with TRBD1 identical over 10 bases. The CDR3 has 15 residues. Germline loops: CDR1 SGHTA, CDR2 FQGNSA. Germline trimming cut 3 bases from V and 6 bases from J; bases unmatched to any gene: 4. CDR3 residues: CASSFRTGGHEKLFF. The CDR3 DNA follows: TGTGCCAGCAGCTTCAGGACAGGGGGGCATGAAAAACTGTTTTTT.

The CDR3 loop reads CASSPAGGRTDTQYF. Here the CDR3 DNA reads TGTGCCAGCTCACCAGCGGGAGGCCGCACAGATACGCAGTATTTT. The chain employs TRBV18 and TRBJ2-3; 8 bases are shared with TRBD2. CDR1 is KGHSH, CDR2 LQKENI, per germline. Trimming removed 2 bases from V and 1 base from J; junction bases left unmatched: 2. The CDR3 extends over 15 amino acids. Full variable domain (remainder filled in from reference TRBV18 and TRBJ2-3): NAGVMQNPRHLVRRRGQEARLRCSPMKGHSHVYWYRQLPEEGLKFMVYLQKENIIDESGMPKERFSAEFPKEGPSILRIQQVVRGDSAAYFCASSPAGGRTDTQYFGPGTRLTVL.